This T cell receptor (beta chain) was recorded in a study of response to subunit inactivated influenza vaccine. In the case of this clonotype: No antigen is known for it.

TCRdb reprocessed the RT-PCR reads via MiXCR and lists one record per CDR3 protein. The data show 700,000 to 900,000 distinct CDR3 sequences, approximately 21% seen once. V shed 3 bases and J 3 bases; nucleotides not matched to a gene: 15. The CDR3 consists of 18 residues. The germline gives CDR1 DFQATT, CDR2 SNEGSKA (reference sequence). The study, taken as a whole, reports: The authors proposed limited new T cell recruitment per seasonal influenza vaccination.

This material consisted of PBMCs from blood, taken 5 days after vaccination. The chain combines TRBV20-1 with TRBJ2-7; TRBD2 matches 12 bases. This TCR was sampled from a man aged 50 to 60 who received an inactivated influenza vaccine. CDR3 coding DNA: TGCAGTGCTAGGGCGAGGACTAGCGGGACCACCAGAAACTACGAGCAGTACTTC. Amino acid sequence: CSARARTSGTTRNYEQYF.